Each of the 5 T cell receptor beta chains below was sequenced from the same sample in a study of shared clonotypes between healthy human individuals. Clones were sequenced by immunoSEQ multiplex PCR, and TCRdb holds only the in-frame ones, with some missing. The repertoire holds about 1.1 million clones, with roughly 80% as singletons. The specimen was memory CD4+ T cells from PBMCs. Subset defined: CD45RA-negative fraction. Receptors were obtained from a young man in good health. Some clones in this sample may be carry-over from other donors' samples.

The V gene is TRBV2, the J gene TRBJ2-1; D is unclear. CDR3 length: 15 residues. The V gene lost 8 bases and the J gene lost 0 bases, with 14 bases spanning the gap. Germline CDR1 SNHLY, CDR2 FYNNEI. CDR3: CASGKLLLSYNEQFF. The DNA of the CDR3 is TGTGCCAGCGGCAAACTACTCCTCTCCTACAATGAGCAGTTCTTC.

For the CDR3, the DNA is TGTGCCAGCAGCTTAGGCCTAGCGGGAGGGGAAGGGACCCAGTACTTC. The encoded protein is CASSLGLAGGEGTQYF. This chain uses TRBV7-9 with TRBJ2-5; 12 nucleotides match TRBD2. CDR1 and CDR2 from the germline V gene are SEHNR and FQNEAQ (reference sequence). With 1 base clipped from V and 7 bases from J, the junction kept 7 bases outside the gene matches. The CDR3 is 16 amino acids.

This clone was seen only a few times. CDR3 loop: CARRTGTESNQPQHF. The CDR3, as DNA: TGTGCCAGACGAACCGGGACAGAATCCAATCAGCCCCAGCATTTT. This chain connects TRBV6-1 to TRBJ1-5; 7 positions agree with TRBD1. The CDR3 sequence is 15 residues long. In germline, CDR1 is MNHNS, CDR2 SASEGT. With V trimmed by 9 bases and J by 3 bases, 11 bases remained unmatched.

CDR3 bases: TGCGCCAGCAGCCCGGGACAGGGGGACAAAAACATTCAGTACTTC. Amino acid sequence: CASSPGQGDKNIQYF. The chain uses TRBV5-1 and TRBJ2-4, with 11 bases aligning to TRBD1. Germline lookup yields CDR1 SGHRS and CDR2 YFSETQ. The CDR3 is made up of 15 amino acids. J was trimmed by 3 bases and V by 4 bases; bases with no gene match: 3.

The CDR3 DNA is TGCAGCGTTGAAGGTCGGGCGGTGGACTATGGCTACACCTTC. Translation gives CSVEGRAVDYGYTF. The V call is TRBV29-1, the J call TRBJ1-2; D call uncertain. The CDR3 spans 14 residues. Trimming took 1 base from V and 3 from J, leaving 12 bases between them. Germline CDR1 reads SQVTM; CDR2 reads ANQGSEA.